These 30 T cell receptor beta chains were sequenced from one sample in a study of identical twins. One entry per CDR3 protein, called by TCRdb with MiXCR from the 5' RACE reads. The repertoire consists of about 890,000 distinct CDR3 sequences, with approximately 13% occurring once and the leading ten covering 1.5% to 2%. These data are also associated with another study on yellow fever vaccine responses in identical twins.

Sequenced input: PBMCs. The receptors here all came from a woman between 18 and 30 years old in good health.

The CDR3: CSASVLAVYNEQFF. The CDR3 DNA reads as TGCAGTGCTAGTGTACTAGCGGTATACAATGAGCAGTTCTTC. The rearrangement links TRBV20-1 to TRBJ2-1; 8 bases are shared with TRBD2. This CDR3 is built from 14 residues. CDR1 and CDR2 from the germline V gene are DFQATT and SNEGSKA (reference sequence). The junction had 5 bases not matched to a gene; V was cut back by 3 bases and J by 4 bases.

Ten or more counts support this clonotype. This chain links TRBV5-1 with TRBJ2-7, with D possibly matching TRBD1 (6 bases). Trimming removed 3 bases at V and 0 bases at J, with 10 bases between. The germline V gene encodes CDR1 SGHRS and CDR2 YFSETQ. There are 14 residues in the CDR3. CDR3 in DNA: TGCGCCAGCAGCTCCACAGGGAGCTCCTACGAGCAGTACTTC. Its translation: CASSSTGSSYEQYF. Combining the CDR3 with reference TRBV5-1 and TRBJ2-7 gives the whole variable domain KAGVTQTPRYLIKTRGQQVTLSCSPISGHRSVSWYQQTPGQGLQFLFEYFSETQRNKGNFPGRFSGRQFSNSRSEMNVSTLELGDSALYLCASSSTGSSYEQYFGPGTRLTVT.

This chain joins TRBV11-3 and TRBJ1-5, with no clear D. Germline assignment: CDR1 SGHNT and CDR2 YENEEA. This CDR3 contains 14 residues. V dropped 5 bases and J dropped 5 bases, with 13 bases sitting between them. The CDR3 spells CASSPGRDHQPQHF. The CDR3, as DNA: TGTGCCAGCAGCCCGGGAAGGGATCATCAGCCCCAGCATTTT.

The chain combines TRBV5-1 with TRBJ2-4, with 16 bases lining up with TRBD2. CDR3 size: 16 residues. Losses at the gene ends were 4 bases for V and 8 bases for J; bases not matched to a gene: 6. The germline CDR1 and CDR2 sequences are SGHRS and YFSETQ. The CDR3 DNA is TGCGCCAGCAGCACGGGACTAGCGGGGGGGAAGGACATTCAGTACTTC. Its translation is CASSTGLAGGKDIQYF.

CDR3 coding DNA: TGTGCCAGCACCCCGGCATACCAAGATTCTCAGTACTTC. Its translation: CASTPAYQDSQYF. The chain is built from TRBV6-1 and TRBJ2-5; D gene unclear. Trimming pared 7 bases from V and 11 bases from J, leaving 20 bases between. Germline CDR1 reads MNHNS; CDR2 reads SASEGT. CDR3 length: 13 residues.

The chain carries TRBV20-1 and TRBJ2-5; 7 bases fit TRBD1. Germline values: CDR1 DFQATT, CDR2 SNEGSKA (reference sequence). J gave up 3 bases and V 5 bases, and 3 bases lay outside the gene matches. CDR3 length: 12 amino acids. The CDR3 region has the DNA TGCAGTGCTTCCAGGGGGAAAGAGACCCAGTACTTC. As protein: CSASRGKETQYF.

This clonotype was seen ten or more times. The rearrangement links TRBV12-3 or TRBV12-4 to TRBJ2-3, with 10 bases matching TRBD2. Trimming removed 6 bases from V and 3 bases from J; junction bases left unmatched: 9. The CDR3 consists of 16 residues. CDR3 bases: TGTGCCAGCAGCCCGGGACTAGCGAAAGGGACAGATACGCAGTATTTT. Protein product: CASSPGLAKGTDTQYF.

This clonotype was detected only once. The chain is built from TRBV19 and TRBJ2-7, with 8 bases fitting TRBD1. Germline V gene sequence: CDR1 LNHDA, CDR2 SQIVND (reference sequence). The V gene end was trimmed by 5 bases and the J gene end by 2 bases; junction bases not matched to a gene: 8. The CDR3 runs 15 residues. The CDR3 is CASSPSGQGTYEQYV. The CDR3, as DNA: TGTGCCAGTAGTCCCTCCGGACAGGGTACCTACGAGCAGTACGTC.

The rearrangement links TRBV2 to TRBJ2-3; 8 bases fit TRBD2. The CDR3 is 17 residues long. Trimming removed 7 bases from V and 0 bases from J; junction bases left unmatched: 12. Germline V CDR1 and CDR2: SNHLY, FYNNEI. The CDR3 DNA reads TGTGCCAGCATGGGGTACGTGGGGACTAGAAGCACAGATACGCAGTATTTT. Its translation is CASMGYVGTRSTDTQYF.

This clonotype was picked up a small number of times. CDR3 protein: CASSSGTQNSPLHF. The DNA of the CDR3 is TGTGCCAGCAGTTCCGGGACACAGAATTCACCCCTCCACTTT. The chain joins TRBV27 to TRBJ1-6, with D possibly TRBD1 on 6 matching bases. The CDR3 sequence is 14 residues long. V was cut by 4 bases and J by 7 bases, with 11 bases left in between. The germline V gene encodes CDR1 MNHEY and CDR2 SMNVEV (reference sequence).

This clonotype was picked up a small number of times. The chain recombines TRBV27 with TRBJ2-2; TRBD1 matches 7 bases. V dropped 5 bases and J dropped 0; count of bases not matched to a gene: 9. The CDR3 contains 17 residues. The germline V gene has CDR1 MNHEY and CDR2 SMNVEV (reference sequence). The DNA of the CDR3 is TGTGCCAGCAGTCCCTGGACAGGAGCCGCGAACACCGGGGAGCTGTTTTTT. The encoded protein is CASSPWTGAANTGELFF.

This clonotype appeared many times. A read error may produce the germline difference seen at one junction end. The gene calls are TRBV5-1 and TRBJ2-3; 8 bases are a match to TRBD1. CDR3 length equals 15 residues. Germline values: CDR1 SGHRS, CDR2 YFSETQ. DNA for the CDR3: TGTGCCAGCAGCTTGGGACAGGCTAGCACAGATACGCAGTATTTT. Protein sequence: CASSLGQASTDTQYF.

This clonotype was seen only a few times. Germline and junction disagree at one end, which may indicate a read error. This chain's CDR3 is CCARLYPGLADVNTQYF. CDR3 DNA: TGCTGTGCTAGACTTTATCCGGGACTAGCGGACGTAAATACGCAGTATTTT. The rearrangement uses TRBV20-1 and TRBJ2-3; 11 nucleotides line up with TRBD2. CDR1 and CDR2 from the germline V gene are DFQATT and SNEGSKA (reference sequence). The CDR3 runs 17 residues.

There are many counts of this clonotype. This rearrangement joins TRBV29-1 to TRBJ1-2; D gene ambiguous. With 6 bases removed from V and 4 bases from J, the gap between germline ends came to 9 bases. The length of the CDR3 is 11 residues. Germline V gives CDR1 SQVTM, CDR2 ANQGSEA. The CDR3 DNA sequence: TGCAGCGTCCGACATGGCTATGGCTACACCTTC. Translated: CSVRHGYGYTF. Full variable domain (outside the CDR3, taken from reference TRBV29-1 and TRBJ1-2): SAVISQKPSRDICQRGTSLTIQCQVDSQVTMMFWYRQQPGQSLTLIATANQGSEATYESGFVIDKFPISRPNLTFSTLTVSNMSPEDSSIYLCSVRHGYGYTFGSGTRLTVV.

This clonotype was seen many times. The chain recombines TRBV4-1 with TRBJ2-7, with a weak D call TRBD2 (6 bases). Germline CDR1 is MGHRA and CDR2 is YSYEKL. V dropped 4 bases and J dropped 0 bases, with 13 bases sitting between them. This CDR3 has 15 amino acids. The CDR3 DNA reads TGCGCCAGCAGCCTGCAGGTTAGCGGCTCCTACGAGCAGTACTTC. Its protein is CASSLQVSGSYEQYF.

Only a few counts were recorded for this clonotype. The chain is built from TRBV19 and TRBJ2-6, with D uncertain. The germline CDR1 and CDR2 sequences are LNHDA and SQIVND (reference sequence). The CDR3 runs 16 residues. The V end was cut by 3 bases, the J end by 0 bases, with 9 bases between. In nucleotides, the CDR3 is TGTGCCAGTAGTATTGGTAGTTACTCTGGGGCCAACGTCCTGACTTTC. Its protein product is CASSIGSYSGANVLTF.

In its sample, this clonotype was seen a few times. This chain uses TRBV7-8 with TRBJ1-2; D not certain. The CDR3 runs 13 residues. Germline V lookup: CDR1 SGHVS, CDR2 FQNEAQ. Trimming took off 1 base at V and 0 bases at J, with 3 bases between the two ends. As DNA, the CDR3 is TGTGCCAGCAGCTTAGAGCCTAACTATGGCTACACCTTC. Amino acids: CASSLEPNYGYTF.

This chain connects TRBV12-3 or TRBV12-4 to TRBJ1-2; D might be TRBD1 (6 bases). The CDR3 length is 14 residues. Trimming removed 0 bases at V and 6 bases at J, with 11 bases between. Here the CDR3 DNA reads TGTGCCAGCAGTTTAGCGAGTACAGGGCATGGCTACACCTTC. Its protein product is CASSLASTGHGYTF.

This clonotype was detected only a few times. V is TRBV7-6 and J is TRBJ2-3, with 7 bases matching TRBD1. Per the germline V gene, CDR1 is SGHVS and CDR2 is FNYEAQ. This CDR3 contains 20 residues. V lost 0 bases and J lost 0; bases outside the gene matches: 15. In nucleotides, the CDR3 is TGTGCCAGCAGCTTAGCGGCGTCCATCATAACAGGGGTTAGCACAGATACGCAGTATTTT. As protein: CASSLAASIITGVSTDTQYF.

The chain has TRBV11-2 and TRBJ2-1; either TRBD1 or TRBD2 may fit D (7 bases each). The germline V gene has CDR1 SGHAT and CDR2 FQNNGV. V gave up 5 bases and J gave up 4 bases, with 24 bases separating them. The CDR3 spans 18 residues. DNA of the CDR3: TGTGCCAGCAGCCGCCCTCGAGGACAGGCGGGGGTTTACAATGAGCAGTTCTTC. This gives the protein CASSRPRGQAGVYNEQFF.

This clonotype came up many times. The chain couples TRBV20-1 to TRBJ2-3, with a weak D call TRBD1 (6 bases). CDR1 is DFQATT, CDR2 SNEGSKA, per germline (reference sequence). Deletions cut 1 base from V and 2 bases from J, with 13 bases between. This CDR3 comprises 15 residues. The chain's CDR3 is CSARAPRDNTDTQYF. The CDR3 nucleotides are TGCAGTGCTAGAGCCCCTCGGGACAACACAGATACGCAGTATTTT.

This chain's CDR3 is CASSSTPGWAQYF. CDR3 sequence (DNA): TGTGCCAGCAGTTCGACGCCCGGCTGGGCGCAGTATTTT. The V gene is TRBV12-3 or TRBV12-4, the J gene TRBJ2-3; no clear D. V lost 4 bases and J 10 bases, leaving 15 bases between the germline ends. This CDR3 has 13 residues.

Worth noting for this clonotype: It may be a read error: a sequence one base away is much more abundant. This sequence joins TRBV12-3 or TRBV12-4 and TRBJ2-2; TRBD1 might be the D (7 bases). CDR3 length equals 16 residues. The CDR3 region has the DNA TGTGCCAGCAGACTTCGCGGACAGGCGGGGACCGGGGATCTGTTTTTT. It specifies CASRLRGQAGTGDLFF.

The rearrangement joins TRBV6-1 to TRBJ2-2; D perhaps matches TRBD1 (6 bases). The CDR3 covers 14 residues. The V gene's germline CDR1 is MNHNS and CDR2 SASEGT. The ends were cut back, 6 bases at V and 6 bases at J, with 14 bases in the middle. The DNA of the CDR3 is TGTGCCAGCAGGAAACAGGGTTCGGCCGGGGAGCTGTTTTTT. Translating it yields CASRKQGSAGELFF.

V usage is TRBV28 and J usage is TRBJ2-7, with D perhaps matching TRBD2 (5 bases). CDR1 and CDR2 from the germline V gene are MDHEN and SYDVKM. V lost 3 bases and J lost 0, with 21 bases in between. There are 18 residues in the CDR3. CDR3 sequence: CASSFLSRLGGSSYEQYF. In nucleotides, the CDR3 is TGTGCCAGCAGTTTCCTTAGCCGCCTTGGAGGAAGCTCCTACGAGCAGTACTTC. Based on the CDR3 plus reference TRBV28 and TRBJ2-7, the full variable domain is DVKVTQSSRYLVKRTGEKVFLECVQDMDHENMFWYRQDPGLGLRLIYFSYDVKMKEKGDIPEGYSVSREKKERFSLILESASTNQTSMYLCASSFLSRLGGSSYEQYFGPGTRLTVT.

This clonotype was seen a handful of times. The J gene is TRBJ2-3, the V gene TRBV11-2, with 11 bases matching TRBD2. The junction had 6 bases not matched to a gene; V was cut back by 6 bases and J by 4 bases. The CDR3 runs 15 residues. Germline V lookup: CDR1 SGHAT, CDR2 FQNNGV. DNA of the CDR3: TGTGCCAGCAGGAATACGGGACTAGCGGCAGATACGCAGTATTTT. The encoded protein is CASRNTGLAADTQYF.

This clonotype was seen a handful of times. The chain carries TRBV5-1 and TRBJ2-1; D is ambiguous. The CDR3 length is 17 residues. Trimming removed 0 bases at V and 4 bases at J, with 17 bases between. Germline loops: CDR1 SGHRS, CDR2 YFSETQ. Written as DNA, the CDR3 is TGCGCCAGCAGCTTGGTTTCGGCAGCCCAAAATTACAATGAGCAGTTCTTC. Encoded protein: CASSLVSAAQNYNEQFF.

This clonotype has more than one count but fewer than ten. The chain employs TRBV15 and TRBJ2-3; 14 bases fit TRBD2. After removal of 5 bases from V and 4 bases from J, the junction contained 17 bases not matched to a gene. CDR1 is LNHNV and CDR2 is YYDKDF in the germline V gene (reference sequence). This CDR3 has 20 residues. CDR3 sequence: CATSRNPGLAGGRESDTQYF. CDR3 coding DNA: TGTGCCACCAGCCGTAACCCCGGACTAGCGGGAGGTAGGGAGTCAGATACGCAGTATTTT.

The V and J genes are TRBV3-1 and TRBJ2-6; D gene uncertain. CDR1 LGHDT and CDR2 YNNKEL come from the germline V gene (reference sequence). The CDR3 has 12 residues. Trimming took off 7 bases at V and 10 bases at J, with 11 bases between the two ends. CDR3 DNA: TGTGCCAGCACCTCGGATCGTAACGTCCTGACTTTC. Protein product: CASTSDRNVLTF. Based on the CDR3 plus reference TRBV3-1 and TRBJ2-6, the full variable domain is DTAVSQTPKYLVTQMGNDKSIKCEQNLGHDTMYWYKQDSKKFLKIMFSYNNKELIINETVPNRFSPKSPDKAHLNLHINSLELGDSAVYFCASTSDRNVLTFGAGSRLTVL.

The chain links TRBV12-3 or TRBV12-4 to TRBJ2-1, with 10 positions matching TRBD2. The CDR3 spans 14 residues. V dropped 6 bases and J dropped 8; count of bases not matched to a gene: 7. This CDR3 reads CASSVGLAADEQFF. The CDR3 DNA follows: TGTGCCAGCAGCGTCGGACTAGCGGCCGATGAGCAGTTCTTC.